These T cell receptor beta chains were read from a single sample in a study of T cells after yellow fever vaccination. From the 5' RACE reads, TCRdb called clonotypes with MiXCR, one entry per CDR3 protein. The sample lists fewer than 350,000 distinct CDR3 sequences; roughly 3.5% were seen once. This specimen was PBMCs, taken on the day of the yellow fever booster vaccination. All receptors come from a man younger than 35 who received the YFV17D yellow fever vaccine. Each CDR3 is given with its conserved first and last residue. Fields, in order: D gene, J gene, clone size, V gene, CDR3 protein, CDR3 DNA. A D gene is named only where the DNA matches it firmly. The listing skips clone size in some rows; elsewhere it reads once, few, many or a size class.

.,TRBJ1-2,many,TRBV20-1,CSAPARGVGYTF,TGCAGTGCTCCTGCCCGGGGGGTTGGCTACACCTTC
.,TRBJ2-3,many,TRBV5-5,CASSLLVRTDTQYF,TGTGCCAGCAGCCTCCTAGTACGCACAGATACGCAGTATTTT
TRBD1,TRBJ2-3,.,TRBV4-2,CASSQVQGQGADTQYF,TGTGCCAGCAGCCAGGTTCAGGGACAGGGTGCAGATACGCAGTATTTT
.,TRBJ2-1,many,TRBV6-5,CASSPGGGLNEQFF,TGTGCCAGCAGTCCGGGTGGGGGGCTTAATGAGCAGTTCTTC
TRBD1,TRBJ2-1,few,TRBV7-9,CASSWDRGRNEQFF,TGTGCCAGCAGCTGGGACAGGGGGAGGAATGAGCAGTTCTTC
.,TRBJ1-2,many,TRBV10-3,CAISEASAGLGYGYTF,TGTGCCATCAGTGAGGCTTCGGCGGGGCTGGGCTATGGCTACACCTTC
.,TRBJ2-3,many,TRBV9,CASSYRGGSTDTQYF,TGTGCCAGCAGTTATAGAGGGGGTAGCACAGATACGCAGTATTTT
TRBD1,TRBJ2-5,few,TRBV5-1,CASSFAGQVTFETQYF,TGCGCCAGCAGCTTCGCGGGACAGGTGACCTTCGAGACCCAGTACTTC
TRBD1,TRBJ2-1,.,TRBV7-8,CASSLSRGPNNEQFF,TGTGCCAGCAGCTTAAGCAGGGGGCCCAACAATGAGCAGTTCTTC
.,TRBJ2-7,many,TRBV9,CASSPAGTSYEQYF,TGTGCCAGCAGCCCCGCCGGGACAAGCTACGAGCAGTACTTC
.,TRBJ1-1,few,TRBV4-3,CASSPVRGENTEAFF,TGCGCCAGCAGCCCAGTAAGAGGGGAGAACACTGAAGCTTTCTTT
.,TRBJ2-4,many,TRBV20-1,CSARGTLGEAKNIQYF,TGCAGTGCTAGAGGTACCCTCGGAGAGGCCAAAAACATTCAGTACTTC
.,TRBJ1-2,many,TRBV11-2,CASSISGIYGYTF,TGTGCCAGCTCTATTTCAGGGATCTATGGCTACACCTTC
.,TRBJ1-5,many,TRBV28,CASSSPGAGQPQHF,TGTGCCAGCAGTTCCCCGGGGGCGGGTCAGCCCCAGCATTTT
TRBD1,TRBJ2-2,.,TRBV4-2,CASSQEITLGVGTGDTGELFF,TGTGCCAGCAGCCAAGAAATCACTTTAGGAGTAGGGACAGGGGACACCGGGGAGCTGTTTTTT
TRBD2,TRBJ2-2,few,TRBV29-1,CSVLLAGNTGELFF,TGCAGCGTTCTACTAGCGGGGAACACCGGGGAGCTGTTTTTT
TRBD1,TRBJ2-2,many,TRBV6-5,CASSYGAGTGLSGELFF,TGTGCCAGCAGTTACGGGGCTGGGACAGGGCTATCCGGGGAGCTGTTTTTT
.,TRBJ2-7,many,TRBV6-5,CASSYYFGVEYEQYF,TGTGCCAGCAGTTACTACTTTGGGGTTGAATACGAGCAGTACTTC
.,TRBJ2-3,few,TRBV4-3,CASSQVGDTQYF,TGCGCCAGCAGCCAGGTGGGGGATACGCAGTATTTT
.,TRBJ2-7,few,TRBV27,CASSLVPRSSYEQYF,TGTGCCAGCAGTCTAGTTCCCCGGAGCTCCTACGAGCAGTACTTC
TRBD2,TRBJ2-1,many,TRBV4-3,CASSQPPGLAGGNEQFF,TGCGCCAGCAGCCAACCCCCGGGACTAGCGGGGGGCAATGAGCAGTTCTTC
.,TRBJ1-4,.,TRBV30,CAWRPPVEKLFF,TGTGCCTGGAGGCCCCCGGTCGAAAAACTGTTTTTT
.,TRBJ1-2,many,TRBV10-3,CAISEPYQANYGYTF,TGTGCCATCAGTGAGCCCTATCAGGCGAACTATGGCTACACCTTC
.,TRBJ2-1,.,TRBV14,CASPTGTSHNEQFF,TGTGCCAGCCCCACTGGGACTTCCCACAATGAGCAGTTCTTC
.,TRBJ2-2,many,TRBV3-1,CASSQYTGELFF,TGTGCCAGCAGCCAATACACCGGGGAGCTGTTTTTT
TRBD2,TRBJ2-1,many,TRBV11-2,CASSLGAGGVNEQFF,TGTGCCAGCAGCTTAGGAGCGGGGGGAGTAAATGAGCAGTTCTTC